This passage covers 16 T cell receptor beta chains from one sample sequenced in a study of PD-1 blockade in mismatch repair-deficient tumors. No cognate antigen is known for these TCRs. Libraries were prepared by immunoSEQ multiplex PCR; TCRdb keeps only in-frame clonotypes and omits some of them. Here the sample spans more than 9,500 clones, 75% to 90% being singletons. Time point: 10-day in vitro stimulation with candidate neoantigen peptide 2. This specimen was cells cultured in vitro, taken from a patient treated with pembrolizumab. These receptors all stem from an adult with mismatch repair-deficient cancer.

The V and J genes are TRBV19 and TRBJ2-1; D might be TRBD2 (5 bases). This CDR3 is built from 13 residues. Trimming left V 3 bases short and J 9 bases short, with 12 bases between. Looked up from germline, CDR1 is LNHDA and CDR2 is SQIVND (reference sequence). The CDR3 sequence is CASSIAPGSEQFF. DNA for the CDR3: TGTGCCAGTAGTATCGCCCCGGGGAGTGAGCAGTTCTTC.

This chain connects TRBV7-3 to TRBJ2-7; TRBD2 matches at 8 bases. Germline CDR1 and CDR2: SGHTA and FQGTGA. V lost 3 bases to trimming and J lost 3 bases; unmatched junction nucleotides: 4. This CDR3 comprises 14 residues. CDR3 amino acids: CASSFTGTSYEQYF. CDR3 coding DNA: TGTGCCAGCAGCTTTACCGGGACTAGCTACGAGCAGTACTTC.

The CDR3 DNA reads TGTGCCAGCAGTTCCGACAGCTATAGCAATCAGCCCCAGCATTTT. Translating it yields CASSSDSYSNQPQHF. The chain employs TRBV7-9 and TRBJ1-5; D perhaps matches TRBD1 (5 bases). The CDR3 is 15 amino acids. Trimming took off 6 bases at V and 0 bases at J, with 12 bases between the two ends. Germline V CDR1 and CDR2: SEHNR, FQNEAQ (reference sequence).

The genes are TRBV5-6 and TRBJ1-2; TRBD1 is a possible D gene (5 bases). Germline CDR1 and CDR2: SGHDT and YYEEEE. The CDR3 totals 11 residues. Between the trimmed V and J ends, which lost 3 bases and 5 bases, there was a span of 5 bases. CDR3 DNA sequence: TGTGCCAGCAGCTCAGGGTATGGCTACACCTTC. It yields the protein CASSSGYGYTF.

The CDR3 DNA reads as TGTGCCAGCCCCGGACAGGGTAACGGGGAGCTGTTTTTT. Translated, it gives CASPGQGNGELFF. The V call is TRBV6-1, the J call TRBJ2-2; 8 bases fit TRBD1. Germline V gene lookup returns CDR1 MNHNS and CDR2 SASEGT. The CDR3 totals 13 residues. V lost 8 bases and J lost 7; bases outside the gene matches: 6.

The CDR3 DNA follows: TGTGCCAGCTCACCTGGCAGGCTTGGGCTGAAAGAGACCCAGTACTTC. This gives the protein CASSPGRLGLKETQYF. The V gene is TRBV18, the J gene TRBJ2-5; D is ambiguous. With 3 bases removed from V and 3 bases from J, the gap between germline ends came to 17 bases. The CDR3 contains 16 residues. CDR1 is KGHSH, CDR2 LQKENI, per germline.

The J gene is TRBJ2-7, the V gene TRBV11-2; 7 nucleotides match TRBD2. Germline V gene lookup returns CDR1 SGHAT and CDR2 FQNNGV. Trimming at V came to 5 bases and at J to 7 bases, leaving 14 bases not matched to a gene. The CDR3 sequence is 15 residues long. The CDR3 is CASSPGGTAPREQYF. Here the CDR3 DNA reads TGTGCCAGCAGCCCCGGGGGGACGGCGCCCCGGGAGCAGTACTTC.

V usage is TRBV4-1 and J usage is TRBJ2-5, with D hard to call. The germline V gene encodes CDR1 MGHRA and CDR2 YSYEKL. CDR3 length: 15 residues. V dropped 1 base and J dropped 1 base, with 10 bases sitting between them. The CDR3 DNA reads TGCGCCAGCAGCCAAGGGGCTGTCCCCCAAGAGACCCAGTACTTC. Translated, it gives CASSQGAVPQETQYF.

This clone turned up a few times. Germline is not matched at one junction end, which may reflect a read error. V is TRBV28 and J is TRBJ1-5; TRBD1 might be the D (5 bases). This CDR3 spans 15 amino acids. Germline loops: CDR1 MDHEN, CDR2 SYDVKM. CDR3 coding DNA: TGTGCCAGCAGTTTATGGAGGGGAGAGCAATCAGCCCCAGCATTT. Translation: CASSLWRGEQSAPAF.

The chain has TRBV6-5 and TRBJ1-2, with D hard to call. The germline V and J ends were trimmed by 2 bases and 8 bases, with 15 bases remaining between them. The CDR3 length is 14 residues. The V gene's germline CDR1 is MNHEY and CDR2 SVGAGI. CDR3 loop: CASSYEVASGGYTF. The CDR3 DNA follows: TGTGCCAGCAGTTACGAGGTCGCATCCGGAGGCTACACCTTC.

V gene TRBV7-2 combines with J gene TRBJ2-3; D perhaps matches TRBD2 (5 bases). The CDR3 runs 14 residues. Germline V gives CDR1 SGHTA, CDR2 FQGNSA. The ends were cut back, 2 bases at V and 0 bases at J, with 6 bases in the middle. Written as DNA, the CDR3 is TGTGCCAGCAGCTTACGAGGGAGCACAGATACGCAGTATTTT. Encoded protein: CASSLRGSTDTQYF. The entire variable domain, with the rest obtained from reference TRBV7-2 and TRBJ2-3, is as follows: GAGVSQSPSNKVTEKGKDVELRCDPISGHTALYWYRQSLGQGLEFLIYFQGNSAPDKSGLPSDRFSAERTGGSVSTLTIQRTQQEDSAVYLCASSLRGSTDTQYFGPGTRLTVL.

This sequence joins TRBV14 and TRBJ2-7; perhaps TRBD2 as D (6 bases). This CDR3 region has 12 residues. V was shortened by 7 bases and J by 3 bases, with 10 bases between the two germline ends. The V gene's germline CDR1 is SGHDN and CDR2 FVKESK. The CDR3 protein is CASNGGDYEQYF. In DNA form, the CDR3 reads TGTGCCAGCAATGGCGGGGACTACGAGCAGTACTTC. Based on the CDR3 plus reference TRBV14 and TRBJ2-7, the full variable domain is EAGVTQFPSHSVIEKGQTVTLRCDPISGHDNLYWYRRVMGKEIKFLLHFVKESKQDESGMPNNRFLAERTGGTYSTLKVQPAELEDSGVYFCASNGGDYEQYFGPGTRLTVT.

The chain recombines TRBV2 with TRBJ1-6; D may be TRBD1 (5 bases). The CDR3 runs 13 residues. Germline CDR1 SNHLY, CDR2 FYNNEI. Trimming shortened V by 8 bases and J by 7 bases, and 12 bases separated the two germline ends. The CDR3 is CASSGTQNSPLHF. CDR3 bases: TGTGCCAGCTCTGGGACCCAAAATTCACCCCTCCACTTT.

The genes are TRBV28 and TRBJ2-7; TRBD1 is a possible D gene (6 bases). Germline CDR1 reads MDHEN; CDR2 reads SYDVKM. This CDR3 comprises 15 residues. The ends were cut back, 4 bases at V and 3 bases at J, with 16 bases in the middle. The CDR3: CASSSHGTGFYEQYF. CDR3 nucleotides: TGTGCCAGCAGTTCACATGGAACAGGGTTCTACGAGCAGTACTTC.

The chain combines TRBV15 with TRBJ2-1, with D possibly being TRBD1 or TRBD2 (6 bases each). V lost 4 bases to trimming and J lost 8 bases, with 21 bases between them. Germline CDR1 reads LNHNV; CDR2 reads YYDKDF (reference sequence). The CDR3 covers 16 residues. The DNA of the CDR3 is TGTGCCACCAGCATTCAGGGGACTTTCCTTCCACATGAGCAGTTCTTC. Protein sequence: CATSIQGTFLPHEQFF.

Here the CDR3 DNA reads TGTGCCAGCAGCCTCCATCCGGCTCCGAACACTGAAGCTTTCTTT. Translation: CASSLHPAPNTEAFF. The V and J genes are TRBV7-3 and TRBJ1-1, with no clear D. V was pared by 5 bases and J by 1 base, with 14 bases between. The CDR3 is 15 amino acids. Germline CDR1 is SGHTA and CDR2 is FQGTGA.